Detailed here is one T cell receptor (beta chain). Its antigen remains unknown. The V and J ends lost 0 bases and 11 bases respectively, with 14 bases between them. CDR3 size: 14 residues. Looked up from germline, CDR1 is GTSNPN and CDR2 is SVGIG (reference sequence). cDNA serving as the sequencing template came from extracted, reverse transcribed RNA. Here immunoSEQ multiplex PCR was the method, and the copy in TCRdb shows in-frame clones only, minus some. This table holds 200,000 to 250,000 clones, around three fifths found once. These data come from a study of CD8+ T cells in alopecia areata. Points from the study as a whole: As there was one nonresponder, how baseline CD8+ expansion relates to response remains uncertain. Significant decreases in scalp clonality and expanded CD8+ clones followed tofacitinib treatment.

The sample's treatment: oral pan-JAK inhibitor, 5-10 mg twice daily. Specimens obtained from alopecia areata patients comprised lesional scalp punch biopsies and peripheral blood. The sample in question was CD4+ T cells sorted from blood, obtained at week 4, from a patient treated with tofacitinib. The chain is built from TRBV30 and TRBJ1-6; a possible D gene is TRBD1 (6 bases). The TCR was taken from a human donor with alopecia areata. CDR3 protein: CAWSVLGQRAPLHF. The CDR3 DNA is TGTGCCTGGAGTGTACTAGGACAGCGGGCACCCCTCCACTTT.